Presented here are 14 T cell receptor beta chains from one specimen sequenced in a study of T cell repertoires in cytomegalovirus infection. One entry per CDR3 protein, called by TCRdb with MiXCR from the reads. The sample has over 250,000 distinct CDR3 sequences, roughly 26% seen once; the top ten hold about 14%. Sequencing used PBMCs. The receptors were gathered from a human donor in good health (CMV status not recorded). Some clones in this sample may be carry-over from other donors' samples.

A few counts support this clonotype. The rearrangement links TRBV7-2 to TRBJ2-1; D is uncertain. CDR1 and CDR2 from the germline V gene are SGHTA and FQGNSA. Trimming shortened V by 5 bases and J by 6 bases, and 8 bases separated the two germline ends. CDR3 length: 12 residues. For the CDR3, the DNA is TGTGCCAGCAGCCACCCGGGCAATGAGCAGTTCTTC. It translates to CASSHPGNEQFF.

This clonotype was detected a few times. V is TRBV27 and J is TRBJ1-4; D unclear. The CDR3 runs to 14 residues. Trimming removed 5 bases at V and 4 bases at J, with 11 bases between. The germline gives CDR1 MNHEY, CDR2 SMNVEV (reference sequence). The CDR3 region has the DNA TGTGCCAGCAGTGACCGGGCCTTTAATGAAAAACTGTTTTTT. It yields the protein CASSDRAFNEKLFF.

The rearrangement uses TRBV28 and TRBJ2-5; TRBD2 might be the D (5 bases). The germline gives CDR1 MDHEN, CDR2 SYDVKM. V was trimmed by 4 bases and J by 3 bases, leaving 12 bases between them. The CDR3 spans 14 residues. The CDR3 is CASSSGLTKETQYF. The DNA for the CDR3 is TGTGCCAGCAGTTCTGGACTCACCAAAGAGACCCAGTACTTC.

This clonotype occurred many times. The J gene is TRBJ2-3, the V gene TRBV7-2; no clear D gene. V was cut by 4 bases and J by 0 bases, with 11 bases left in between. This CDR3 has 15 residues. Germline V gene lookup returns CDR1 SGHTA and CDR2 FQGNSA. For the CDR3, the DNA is TGTGCCAGCAGCTCCTCGTCTTGGAGCACAGATACGCAGTATTTT. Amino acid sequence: CASSSSSWSTDTQYF.

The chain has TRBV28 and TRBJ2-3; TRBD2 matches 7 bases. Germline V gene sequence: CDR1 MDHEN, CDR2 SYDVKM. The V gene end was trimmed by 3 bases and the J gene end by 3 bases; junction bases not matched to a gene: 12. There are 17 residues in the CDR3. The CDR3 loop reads CASSFLWRGTGTDTQYF. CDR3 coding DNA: TGTGCCAGCAGTTTTTTGTGGCGGGGGACGGGGACAGATACGCAGTATTTT.

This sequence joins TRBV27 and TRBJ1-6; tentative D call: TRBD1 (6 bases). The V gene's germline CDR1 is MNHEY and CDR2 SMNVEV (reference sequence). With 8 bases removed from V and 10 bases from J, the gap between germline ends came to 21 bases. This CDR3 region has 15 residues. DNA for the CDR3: TGTGCCAGCCGCGAAGGGGGGCAGGTAGGGTCACCCCTCCACTTT. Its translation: CASREGGQVGSPLHF.

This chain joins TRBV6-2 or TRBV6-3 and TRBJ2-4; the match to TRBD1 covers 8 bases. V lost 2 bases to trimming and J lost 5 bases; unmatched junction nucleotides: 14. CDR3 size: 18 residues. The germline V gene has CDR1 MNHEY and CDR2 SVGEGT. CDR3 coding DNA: TGTGCCAGCAGTTACACCACCCTGGACAGGGCGAGCGAAAACATTCAGTACTTC. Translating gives CASSYTTLDRASENIQYF.

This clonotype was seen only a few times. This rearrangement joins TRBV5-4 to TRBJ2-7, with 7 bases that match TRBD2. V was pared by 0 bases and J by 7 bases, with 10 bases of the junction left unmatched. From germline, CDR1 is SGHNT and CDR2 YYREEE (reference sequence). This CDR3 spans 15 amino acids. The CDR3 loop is CASSLGGTTSEEQYF. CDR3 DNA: TGTGCCAGCAGCTTGGGGGGGACTACCTCTGAAGAGCAGTACTTC.

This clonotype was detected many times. The CDR3 nucleotides are TGTGCCAGTAGTATGGAGGGGAACTCCTACAATGAGCAGTTCTTC. It specifies CASSMEGNSYNEQFF. The genes are TRBV19 and TRBJ2-1; tentative D call: TRBD2 (6 bases). The CDR3 is 15 amino acids. V was trimmed by 3 bases and J by 0 bases, leaving 9 bases between them. The germline gives CDR1 LNHDA, CDR2 SQIVND (reference sequence).

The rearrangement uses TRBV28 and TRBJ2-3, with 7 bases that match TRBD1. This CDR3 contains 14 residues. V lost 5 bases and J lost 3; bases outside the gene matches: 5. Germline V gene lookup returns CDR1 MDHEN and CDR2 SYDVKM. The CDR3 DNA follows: TGTGCCAGCAGTCAGGGGGTTAGGACAGATACGCAGTATTTT. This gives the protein CASSQGVRTDTQYF.

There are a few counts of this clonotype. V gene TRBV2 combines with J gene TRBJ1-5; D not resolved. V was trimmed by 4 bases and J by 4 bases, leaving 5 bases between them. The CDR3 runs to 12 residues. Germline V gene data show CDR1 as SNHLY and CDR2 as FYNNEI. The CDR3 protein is CASSGANQPQHF. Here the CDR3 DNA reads TGTGCCAGCAGTGGTGCAAATCAGCCCCAGCATTTT.

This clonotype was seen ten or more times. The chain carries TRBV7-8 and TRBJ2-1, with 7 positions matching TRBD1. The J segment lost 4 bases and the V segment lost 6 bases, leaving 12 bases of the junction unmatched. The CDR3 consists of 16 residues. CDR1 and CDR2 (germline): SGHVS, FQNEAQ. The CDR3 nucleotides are TGTGCCAGCAGTTCAACAGGGGTGGTGTTGTACAATGAGCAGTTCTTC. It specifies CASSSTGVVLYNEQFF. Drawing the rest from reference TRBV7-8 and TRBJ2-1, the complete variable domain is GAGVSQSPRYKVAKRGQDVALRCDPISGHVSLFWYQQALGQGPEFLTYFQNEAQLDKSGLPSDRFFAERPEGSVSTLKIQRTQQEDSAVYLCASSSTGVVLYNEQFFGPGTRLTVL.

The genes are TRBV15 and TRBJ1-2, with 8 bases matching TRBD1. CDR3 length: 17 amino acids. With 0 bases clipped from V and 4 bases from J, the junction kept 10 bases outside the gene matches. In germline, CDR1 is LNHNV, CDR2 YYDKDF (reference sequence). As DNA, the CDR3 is TGTGCCACCAGCAGAGAGGCCCTCCCAGGGGGCTCCTATGGCTACACCTTC. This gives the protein CATSREALPGGSYGYTF. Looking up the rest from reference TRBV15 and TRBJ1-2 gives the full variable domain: DAMVIQNPRYQVTQFGKPVTLSCSQTLNHNVMYWYQQKSSQAPKLLFHYYDKDFNNEADTPDNFQSRRPNTSFCFLDIRSPGLGDTAMYLCATSREALPGGSYGYTFGSGTRLTVV.

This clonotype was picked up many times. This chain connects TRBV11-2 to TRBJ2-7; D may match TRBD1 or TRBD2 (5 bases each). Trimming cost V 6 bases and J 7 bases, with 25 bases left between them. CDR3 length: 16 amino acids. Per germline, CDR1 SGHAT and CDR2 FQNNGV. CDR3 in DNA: TGTGCCAGCAGAGCCTTAAGTGGGACCGGGGTAATTGAGCAGTACTTC. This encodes CASRALSGTGVIEQYF.